This T cell receptor (beta chain) was obtained from a study of identical twins. Study conclusions and caveats: In zero-insertion analyses, partial confounding could arise from invariant MAIT and iNKT cells. Within twin pairs, the out-of-frame alpha sequences they shared showed excess low generation probability.

This clonotype was found many times. As yet, its antigen is unknown. The CDR3 has 17 amino acids. J gave up 3 bases and V 4 bases, and 13 bases lay outside the gene matches. Germline CDR1 SQVTM, CDR2 ANQGSEA. Through template switching, a universal primer site was introduced, and the cDNA contained unique molecular identifiers. TCRdb recomputed calls from the 5' RACE reads with MiXCR, one row per CDR3 protein. Altogether 300,000 to 350,000 distinct CDR3 sequences are present, roughly 12% being singletons, with the ten largest covering 7.2%. In addition, the sample was reused for a study of yellow fever vaccine responses in identical twins.

This sequence originates from a young woman in good health. This chain uses TRBV29-1 with TRBJ2-1; 9 bases map to TRBD1. The sample was CD8+ T cells sorted from blood. This chain's CDR3 is CSVGPPLTGGIYNEQFF. The CDR3 nucleotides read TGCAGCGTTGGCCCCCCACTAACAGGGGGCATCTACAATGAGCAGTTCTTC.